This TCR beta chain was identified in a study of blood T cell repertoires in COVID-19. Study-wide background: COVID-19 samples collected from the United States, Italy and Spain covered acute and convalescent phases.

The table came from immunoSEQ multiplex PCR; TCRdb's copy has only in-frame clones and leaves some out. The sample yields fewer than 85,000 clones, around 89% seen once. Germline CDR1 and CDR2: SGHAT and FQNNGV. This CDR3 comprises 15 residues. V lost 5 bases and J lost 0; bases outside the gene matches: 3. The source material was peripheral blood. This chain uses TRBV11-2 with TRBJ2-1, with TRBD1 identical over 8 bases. The clonotype originates from a human donor in a cohort sampled during active COVID-19. The CDR3 nucleotides read TGTGCCAGCAGCCTCACAGGGGGCTCCTACAATGAGCAGTTCTTC. It translates to CASSLTGGSYNEQFF. Together with reference TRBV11-2 and TRBJ2-1, the CDR3 gives the full variable domain: EAGVAQSPRYKIIEKRQSVAFWCNPISGHATLYWYQQILGQGPKLLIQFQNNGVVDDSQLPKDRFSAERLKGVDSTLKIQPAKLEDSAVYLCASSLTGGSYNEQFFGPGTRLTVL.